This TCR beta chain emerged from a study of shared clonotypes between healthy human individuals (TCRdb year 2020). For context, the study as a whole: A couple of women and three men aged 18 to 49 years were included in the cohort. For each donor, three plates each were used for CD4 naive and CD4 memory, two plates were used for CD8 naive, and one plate was used for CD8 memory. Blood TCR repertoires of 5 or 6 healthy adults were deeply sequenced to estimate repertoire size and the extent of clonotype sharing between individuals. Different laboratories and diverse techniques were used to prepare libraries and sequence TCR repertoires, to increase sequencing depth and limit assay-specific biases. Leukapheresis yielded between about 0.85 and 10 billion PBMCs per donor. Study-level results and caveats: Higher generation probabilities were observed for clonotypes shared by all four sorted-subset donors than for non-shared clonotypes. Rarefaction of sorted-subset datasets indicated incomplete sequencing despite the large sequencing depth. Around 5.4% of naive CD4, 3.5% of naive CD8, 2% to 2.5% of memory CD4, and approximately 0.4% of memory CD8 clonotypes were shared across several donors. Pairwise subsampling indicated that sequencing depth was expected to affect the degree of clonotype sharing among donors. Naive subsets generally had larger estimated clonotype richness than memory subsets. The genetic and exposure-history diversity represented was limited by the small number of donors. Sampling was restricted to blood, and TCR repertoires in tissues likely differ from the TCR repertoires found in blood.

With respect to this clone: It lacks a known antigen. Nothing much larger sits one base from this clone, and base qualities are not available.

TCR CDR3 regions were amplified from genomic DNA by multiplex PCR using the deep immunoSEQ assay. Genomic DNA extracted from each cell subset was distributed evenly over all wells of several immunoSEQ 96-well plates, and each plate served as one replicate. For sorted subsets, approximately 200 ng of genomic DNA, equivalent to around 31,000 T cell genomes, went into each replicate PCR. Purified libraries were measured with a Qubit 3.0 fluorometer, size-checked on a Bioanalyzer 2100, and measured again with the KAPA Library Quantification kit. Every immunoSEQ 96-well plate was sequenced on a separate single-read 150-cycle Illumina NextSeq 550 flow cell. Turning to the authors' computational methods: Because the immunoSEQ output included only junctional sequences and no quality scores, the filtering could not be the same as the filtering used for full-length reads. Sequences were annotated with PyIR, a Python wrapper for IgBLAST v1.9, using IMGT germline references to assign V/J genes and CDR3. Reads were filtered out if the reads had weak V/J assignments (E-value above 1e-6), no CDR3, stop codons, out-of-frame junctions, or ambiguous translated residues. A V3J clonotype was defined by an identical inferred V gene, J gene, and CDR3 amino acid sequence. To compute the percentage overlap between repertoires, the number of shared unique clonotypes was divided by the size of the smaller repertoire. Richness of each repertoire was evaluated using RTK rarefaction, the Chao1 estimator, and Recon v2.1 estimates of unobserved clonotypes. OLGA was used to compute generation probabilities for all TCRbeta clonotypes that the gDNA method yielded from four donors. In TCRdb, the immuneACCESS table is reduced to in-frame sequences with V and J assigned. These tables do not hold every clone; where another copy was compared, an unresolved V gene accounts for under half, and the others remain unexplained. V, J and clone size were drawn from that table, and D and trimming were deduced from the DNA. This sample comprises 2 million to 2.5 million clones, about 90% of them detected only once. In total, the top ten clones hold 0.37% of the sample.

Taken from the germline V gene (reference sequence), the CDR1 and CDR2 loops are SEHNR and FQNEAQ. From the cysteine up to the phenylalanine, the CDR3 has a length of 16 residues. Left in the record is the CDR3 DNA by itself, 48 bases read in frame from the first base. Trimming costs V 5 bases and J 4 bases, and their ends lie 17 bases apart. The donors were healthy, HIV-negative adults with no recently reported acute infections or vaccinations. Every donor was a Caucasian adult residing in Nashville, Tennessee, USA. CD4+ T cells were enriched by magnetic negative selection; naive cells were then positively selected on CD45RA, and the negative fraction formed the memory subset. After blood collection by leukapheresis, PBMCs were isolated using Ficoll-Histopaque density gradient centrifugation and then cryopreserved in the vapor phase of liquid nitrogen. Analytical flow cytometry was used to check the purity and quantity of each magnetically sorted T cell population. Genomic DNA was isolated from each sorted fraction and quantified by UV absorbance on a Nanodrop 2000c.

The chain links TRBV7-9 with TRBJ2-2; D gene: possibly TRBD1, on 6 matching bases. The receptor was derived from a man younger than 35 in good health. Some clones in this sample may be carry-over from other donors' samples. Sequencing was performed on naive CD4+ T cells from PBMCs. The cell subset or site label corresponds to: CD45RA+ positively selected. The CDR3 reads as follows: CASSERPQGSTGELFF. The nucleotide sequence is TGTGCCAGCAGCGAACGCCCACAGGGCAGCACCGGGGAGCTGTTTTTT.